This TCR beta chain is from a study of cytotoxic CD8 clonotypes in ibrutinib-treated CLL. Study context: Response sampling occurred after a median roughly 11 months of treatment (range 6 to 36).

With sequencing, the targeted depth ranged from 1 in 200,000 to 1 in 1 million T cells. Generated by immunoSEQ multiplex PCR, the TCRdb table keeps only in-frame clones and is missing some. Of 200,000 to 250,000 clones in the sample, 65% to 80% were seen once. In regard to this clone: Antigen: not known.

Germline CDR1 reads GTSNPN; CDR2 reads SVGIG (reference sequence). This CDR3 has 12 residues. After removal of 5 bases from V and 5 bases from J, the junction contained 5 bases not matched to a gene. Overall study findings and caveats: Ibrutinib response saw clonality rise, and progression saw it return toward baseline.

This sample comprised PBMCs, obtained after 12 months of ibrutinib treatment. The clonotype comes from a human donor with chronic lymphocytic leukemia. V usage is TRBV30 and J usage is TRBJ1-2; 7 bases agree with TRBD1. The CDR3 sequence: CAWGGQHYGYTF. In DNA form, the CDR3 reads TGTGCCTGGGGGGGACAGCATTATGGCTACACCTTC.